Presented here are 2 T cell receptor beta chains from one specimen sequenced in a study of beta chain features in type 1 diabetes. Expressed TCRB transcripts were sequenced because the isolated RNA had all been reverse transcribed beforehand. The repertoire was sequenced with immunoSEQ multiplex PCR; TCRdb's copy has only in-frame clones and lacks some. The sample yields 850,000 to 900,000 clones, roughly 16% seen once. Sequenced input: naive CD4+ T cells from blood. Every receptor here comes from a woman aged 18-29 years in good health.

The chain uses TRBV29-1 and TRBJ2-1; TRBD1 agrees at 7 bases. This CDR3 comprises 11 residues. V was pared by 6 bases and J by 9 bases, with 5 bases of the junction left unmatched. Germline assignment: CDR1 SQVTM and CDR2 ANQGSEA. The CDR3: CSVGQLSEQFF. The CDR3 DNA reads TGCAGCGTGGGACAGCTGAGTGAGCAGTTCTTC.

The table lists this clone with a few counts. This sequence joins TRBV2 and TRBJ2-1, with 9 positions matching TRBD2. This CDR3 spans 16 amino acids. Germline CDR1 SNHLY, CDR2 FYNNEI. With V trimmed by 6 bases and J by 8 bases, 14 bases remained unmatched. The CDR3 nucleotides read TGTGCCAGCAGCCCCCGGGGGGGGCGGGAGGGCCATGAGCAGTTCTTC. Its protein product is CASSPRGGREGHEQFF.